The 21 T cell receptor beta chains listed next were all sequenced from one sample in a study of blood T cell repertoires in COVID-19. Some clones are missing from TCRdb's copy, which holds only in-frame ones; the method was immunoSEQ multiplex PCR. The profile covers approximately 44,000 clones, with roughly 88% appearing a single time and roughly 7.6% taken by the ten largest. What was sequenced was peripheral blood. The receptors derive from a man aged 60-69 years with active COVID-19.

This chain connects TRBV21-1 to TRBJ1-5; TRBD1, the table's D call, was not compared with the DNA. TRBV21-1 constitutes a pseudogene. This CDR3 contains 16 residues. The CDR3 DNA reads as TGTGCCAGCAGCAAAGGTGACAGGGGCATTCCTCAGCCCCAGCATTTT. Amino acid sequence: CASSKGDRGIPQPQHF.

This sequence joins TRBV7-3 and TRBJ2-7, with a possible D match to TRBD1 (5 bases). From germline, CDR1 is SGHTA and CDR2 FQGTGA. The V end was cut by 5 bases, the J end by 6 bases, with 14 bases between. The CDR3 runs to 13 residues. CDR3: CASSPSGAVEQYF. For the CDR3, the DNA is TGTGCCAGCAGCCCCTCTGGGGCGGTCGAGCAGTACTTC.

This clone is medium-sized within its sample. This chain uses TRBV27 with TRBJ2-7; 8 bases fit TRBD2. The junction had 9 bases not matched to a gene; V was cut back by 5 bases and J by 6 bases. Germline loops: CDR1 MNHEY, CDR2 SMNVEV (reference sequence). The CDR3 is 14 amino acids. The CDR3 loop reads CASSRPSGFGEQYF. Here the CDR3 DNA reads TGTGCCAGCAGTCGACCTAGCGGGTTCGGCGAGCAGTACTTC.

The chain links TRBV15 to TRBJ2-4, with TRBD1 as a possible D gene (5 bases). The CDR3 runs 17 residues. V was cut by 1 base and J by 8 bases, with 21 bases left in between. The V gene's germline CDR1 is LNHNV and CDR2 YYDKDF (reference sequence). The CDR3 region has the DNA TGTGCCACCAGCAGAGCTATGGGAAATATAGGACAAGACATTCAGTACTTC. This translates into CATSRAMGNIGQDIQYF.

The chain joins TRBV27 to TRBJ2-6; D possibly corresponds to TRBD1 (6 bases). The CDR3 length is 14 residues. The V gene's germline CDR1 is MNHEY and CDR2 SMNVEV (reference sequence). V was shortened by 5 bases and J by 5 bases, with 10 bases between the two germline ends. CDR3 protein: CASSHDRRANVLTF. The DNA of the CDR3 is TGTGCCAGCAGTCATGACAGGCGGGCCAACGTCCTGACTTTC.

J is TRBJ2-3 and V is TRBV5-1; 7 positions match TRBD1. The V segment lost 3 bases and the J segment 2 bases; nucleotides outside the gene matches: 3. CDR3 length equals 14 residues. Germline loops: CDR1 SGHRS, CDR2 YFSETQ. CDR3 residues: CASSSGQPTDTQYF. The CDR3 coding sequence is TGCGCCAGCAGCTCGGGACAGCCCACAGATACGCAGTATTTT.

This clone was recorded once. This chain joins TRBV21-1 and TRBJ2-3; TRBD2 is the table's D call and was not checked against the DNA. TRBV21-1 is a recognized pseudogene. The CDR3 is 21 amino acids. The CDR3 coding sequence is TGTGCCAGCAGCAAATTTAACACCGGGACTAGCGGGAGGGTACGCACAGATACGCAGTATTTT. Translation: CASSKFNTGTSGRVRTDTQYF.

V usage is TRBV6-4 and J usage is TRBJ2-7; TRBD2 matches 11 bases. V lost 7 bases and J lost 9; bases outside the gene matches: 14. This CDR3 comprises 15 residues. Germline assignment: CDR1 MRHNA and CDR2 SNTAGT. CDR3 amino acids: CASNERLAGSIGQYF. The CDR3 DNA reads TGTGCCAGCAACGAAAGACTAGCGGGATCGATCGGGCAGTACTTC.

This sequence joins TRBV3-1 (or the pseudogene TRBV3-2) and TRBJ1-3; no firm D call. This CDR3 has 14 residues. The ends were cut back, 3 bases at V and 3 bases at J, with 9 bases in the middle. The germline V gene has CDR1 LGHDT and CDR2 YNNKEL (reference sequence). The CDR3 sequence: CASSQAGFGNTIYF. CDR3 bases: TGTGCCAGCAGCCAGGCGGGATTTGGAAACACCATATATTTT.

The chain combines TRBV9 with TRBJ2-2; 9 bases are shared with TRBD2. Germline CDR1 SGDLS, CDR2 YYNGEE. J was trimmed by 0 bases and V by 10 bases; bases with no gene match: 4. The CDR3 sequence is 14 residues long. In DNA form, the CDR3 reads TGTGCCGGATCTAGCGGGACGAACACCGGGGAGCTGTTTTTT. Its protein is CAGSSGTNTGELFF.

The CDR3 region is CASSPTLGRFYGYTF. Here the CDR3 DNA reads TGTGCCAGCAGCCCAACTCTGGGCCGATTCTATGGCTACACCTTC. The chain links TRBV28 to TRBJ1-2; the D is unclear. In germline, CDR1 is MDHEN, CDR2 SYDVKM. V was pared by 6 bases and J by 4 bases, with 18 bases between. The CDR3 is 15 residues long.

The J gene is TRBJ2-7, the V gene TRBV27; 7 bases align to TRBD2. The CDR3 is 16 amino acids. CDR1 and CDR2 (germline): MNHEY, SMNVEV (reference sequence). The junction had 13 bases not matched to a gene; V was cut back by 8 bases and J by 0 bases. CDR3 loop: CASVGSWASGSYEQYF. The CDR3 nucleotides read TGTGCCAGCGTGGGGTCCTGGGCTAGCGGCTCCTACGAGCAGTACTTC.

This clone came up once. The chain couples TRBV3-1 (or the pseudogene TRBV3-2) to TRBJ2-3; 7 bases align to TRBD2. Germline trimming cut 0 bases from V and 1 base from J; bases unmatched to any gene: 10. The germline CDR1 and CDR2 sequences are LGHDT and YNNKEL (reference sequence). The CDR3 runs 18 residues. The CDR3 DNA is TGTGCCAGCAGCCAAGAATCCTGGTCGGCGGGAGGCACAGATACGCAGTATTTT. It yields the protein CASSQESWSAGGTDTQYF.

V and J are TRBV29-1 and TRBJ1-2, with 9 bases matching TRBD1. Trimming at V came to 8 bases and at J to 9 bases, leaving 7 bases not matched to a gene. CDR3 size: 11 residues. Germline CDR1 SQVTM, CDR2 ANQGSEA. Here the CDR3 DNA reads TGCAGCCACCAGGACAGGGGTCGCTACACCTTC. As protein: CSHQDRGRYTF.

This chain joins TRBV7-2 and TRBJ1-5, with TRBD1 identical over 11 bases. Looked up from germline, CDR1 is SGHTA and CDR2 is FQGNSA. The CDR3 length is 15 residues. The junction had 6 bases not matched to a gene; V was cut back by 7 bases and J by 4 bases. Here the CDR3 reads CASTRDRGRNQPQHF. CDR3 sequence (DNA): TGTGCCAGCACCCGGGACAGGGGGAGGAATCAGCCCCAGCATTTT.

The chain uses TRBV7-8 and TRBJ1-5, with 7 positions matching TRBD1. CDR3 length equals 16 residues. Germline V CDR1 and CDR2: SGHVS, FQNEAQ. Trimming at V came to 5 bases and at J to 1 base, leaving 8 bases not matched to a gene. DNA for the CDR3: TGTGCCAGCAGCCCCTTGACAGGGAACAGCAATCAGCCCCAGCATTTT. Its protein product is CASSPLTGNSNQPQHF.

The chain uses TRBV27 and TRBJ2-7; 7 nucleotides match TRBD1. Trimming at V came to 5 bases and at J to 4 bases, leaving 11 bases not matched to a gene. The CDR3 totals 15 residues. Germline V gene data show CDR1 as MNHEY and CDR2 as SMNVEV (reference sequence). Here the CDR3 reads CASSRDSGASYEQYF. For the CDR3, the DNA is TGTGCCAGCAGTCGGGACAGTGGGGCTTCGTACGAGCAGTACTTC.

This clone was seen only a few times. The chain recombines TRBV7-2 with TRBJ1-6; D is unclear. The V and J ends lost 5 bases and 3 bases respectively, with 5 bases between them. This CDR3 is 13 amino acids long. Germline-derived CDR1 and CDR2 are SGHTA and FQGNSA. This CDR3 is CASSPGYNSPLHF. The CDR3, as DNA: TGTGCCAGCAGCCCGGGCTATAATTCACCCCTCCACTTT.

This clone showed up just a few times. The chain employs TRBV5-1 and TRBJ1-3; tentative D call: TRBD1 (5 bases). From germline, CDR1 is SGHRS and CDR2 YFSETQ. Trimming pared 2 bases from V and 2 bases from J, leaving 11 bases between. This CDR3 has 15 amino acids. DNA for the CDR3: TGCGCCAGCAGCTTTATTTGGGGGGCTGGAAACACCATATATTTT. Protein product: CASSFIWGAGNTIYF.

The chain is built from TRBV4-1 and TRBJ2-7; the D gene is possibly TRBD2 (6 bases). Germline CDR1 is MGHRA and CDR2 is YSYEKL. Trimming stripped 4 bases from V and 4 bases from J, with 11 bases between. The length of the CDR3 is 13 residues. CDR3 DNA: TGCGCCAGCAGCCTAGCGGAAACTTACGAGCAGTACTTC. Amino acids: CASSLAETYEQYF.

The chain has TRBV6-6 and TRBJ2-1; no clear D gene. Germline V gene sequence: CDR1 MNHNY, CDR2 SVGAGI (reference sequence). V was clipped by 6 bases and J by 0 bases, with 9 bases between them. The CDR3 has 14 residues. The CDR3 is CASRPSTSYNEQFF. DNA for the CDR3: TGTGCCAGCAGACCGTCTACCTCCTACAATGAGCAGTTCTTC.